The 14 T cell receptor beta chains listed next were all sequenced from one sample in a study of cytomegalovirus exposure and HLA in healthy donors. The PCR contained 60 Vbeta and 13 Jbeta primers. Repertoires were generated with immunoSEQ multiplex PCR, while TCRdb's copy carries only in-frame clones and drops some. Of under 150,000 clones in the sample, roughly four fifths were seen once. Sample: PBMCs. The receptors were sampled from a man aged 40-55 years in good health and CMV-seropositive.

The genes are TRBV30 and TRBJ1-2, with a weak D call TRBD1 (6 bases). The CDR3 totals 13 residues. V lost 1 base and J 2 bases, leaving 8 bases between the germline ends. CDR1 is GTSNPN and CDR2 is SVGIG in the germline V gene (reference sequence). The CDR3 DNA sequence: TGTGCCTGGAGTGGGACAGCAAACTATGGCTACACCTTC. This translates into CAWSGTANYGYTF. The entire variable domain, with the rest obtained from reference TRBV30 and TRBJ1-2, is as follows: SQTIHQWPATLVQPVGSPLSLECTVEGTSNPNLYWYRQAAGRGLQLLFYSVGIGQISSEVPQNLSASRPQDRQFILSSKKLLLSDSGFYLCAWSGTANYGYTFGSGTRLTVV.

V gene TRBV7-9 combines with J gene TRBJ2-1; perhaps TRBD1 as D (6 bases). The germline CDR1 and CDR2 sequences are SEHNR and FQNEAQ (reference sequence). This CDR3 has 18 amino acids. Trimming left V 3 bases short and J 0 bases short, with 18 bases between. The CDR3 protein is CASSFLDSRSSSYNEQFF. The CDR3 DNA is TGTGCCAGCAGCTTCTTGGACAGTCGCTCGAGCTCCTACAATGAGCAGTTCTTC.

There are a few counts of this clone. This chain joins TRBV6-4 and TRBJ1-2; TRBD1 matches 8 bases. This CDR3 contains 15 residues. Germline values: CDR1 MRHNA, CDR2 SNTAGT. V dropped 1 base and J dropped 4; count of bases not matched to a gene: 5. CDR3 protein: CASSDWTGLGYGYTF. The DNA for the CDR3 is TGTGCCAGCAGTGACTGGACAGGGCTGGGCTATGGCTACACCTTC.

This sequence joins TRBV25-1 and TRBJ2-7, with D hard to call. The ends were cut back, 3 bases at V and 4 bases at J, with 10 bases in the middle. CDR1 is MGHDK and CDR2 is SYGVNS in the germline V gene. The CDR3 has 13 amino acids. The CDR3 loop reads CASSELTNYEQYF. The CDR3 DNA follows: TGTGCCAGCAGTGAGTTAACAAATTACGAGCAGTACTTC.

In its sample, this clone was seen once. This chain uses TRBV30 with TRBJ1-1; D gene ambiguous. Trimming removed 3 bases from V and 1 base from J, with 15 bases in between. The CDR3 contains 15 residues. Germline V gene sequence: CDR1 GTSNPN, CDR2 SVGIG (reference sequence). This CDR3 is CAWSDRLRGNTEAFF. The CDR3 coding sequence is TGTGCCTGGAGCGATCGACTTCGGGGGAACACTGAAGCTTTCTTT.

This chain connects TRBV5-5 to TRBJ1-2, with 7 bases identical to TRBD1. The CDR3 spans 16 residues. J gave up 0 bases and V 0 bases, and 5 bases lay outside the gene matches. Germline lookup yields CDR1 SGHKS and CDR2 YYEKEE (reference sequence). The CDR3 sequence: CASSLGAGGSNYGYTF. Written as DNA, the CDR3 is TGTGCCAGCAGCTTGGGGGCAGGGGGGTCTAACTATGGCTACACCTTC.

This clone showed up just once. The chain couples TRBV9 to TRBJ2-7, with a tentative D call TRBD1 (7 bases). V was pared by 3 bases and J by 3 bases, with 22 bases between. This CDR3 contains 17 residues. Germline CDR1 SGDLS, CDR2 YYNGEE. CDR3 in amino acids: CASSAPLYGGGGYEQYF. DNA of the CDR3: TGTGCCAGCAGCGCACCTCTCTATGGAGGGGGCGGCTACGAGCAGTACTTC.

The J gene is TRBJ2-7, the V gene TRBV13, with TRBD1 as a possible D gene (6 bases). This CDR3 has 13 amino acids. Germline assignment: CDR1 PRHDT and CDR2 FYEKMQ (reference sequence). Trimming removed 5 bases from V and 5 bases from J, with 13 bases in between. CDR3 DNA: TGTGCCAGCAGCCCGCAGGGGCTCCACGAGCAGTACTTC. Protein: CASSPQGLHEQYF.

This clone was counted a single time. An end of the junction differs from the germline gene, which may be a read error. The V and J genes are TRBV7-9 and TRBJ2-1; D remains ambiguous. Germline CDR1 SEHNR, CDR2 FQNEAQ (reference sequence). The CDR3 totals 12 residues. The CDR3 DNA reads TGTTCCAGCAGCTTAGTACTAAGGGAGCAGTTCTTC. It is translated as CSSSLVLREQFF.

The chain combines TRBV5-1 with TRBJ2-2; TRBD1 might be the D (5 bases). CDR1 SGHRS and CDR2 YFSETQ come from the germline V gene. The CDR3 is 16 residues long. Trimming took off 4 bases at V and 0 bases at J, with 13 bases between the two ends. The CDR3 sequence: CASSTGRYANTGELFF. In DNA form, the CDR3 reads TGCGCCAGCAGCACAGGACGTTACGCGAACACCGGGGAGCTGTTTTTT.

The rearrangement links TRBV9 to TRBJ1-2; tentative D call: TRBD1 (6 bases). V gave up 5 bases and J gave up 10 bases, with 9 bases separating them. Per germline, CDR1 SGDLS and CDR2 YYNGEE. CDR3 size: 10 residues. The CDR3 coding sequence is TGTGCCAGCAGGGGGACAATCTACACCTTC. This sequence encodes CASRGTIYTF.

This clone is a singleton in its sample. This chain links TRBV7-3 with TRBJ2-1, with D tentatively TRBD1 (5 bases). The CDR3 contains 12 residues. Germline CDR1 reads SGHTA; CDR2 reads FQGTGA. Trimming cost V 5 bases and J 8 bases, with 10 bases left between them. CDR3 DNA sequence: TGTGCCAGCAGCCCAGGGCACGATGAGCAGTTCTTC. This translates into CASSPGHDEQFF.

This rearrangement joins TRBV5-1 to TRBJ2-7; the match to TRBD1 covers 10 bases. CDR1 SGHRS and CDR2 YFSETQ come from the germline V gene. With V trimmed by 4 bases and J by 2 bases, 9 bases remained unmatched. The CDR3 has 16 residues. The DNA for the CDR3 is TGCGCCAGCAGCCCCCAGCCGGGACAGGGGACCTACGAGCAGTACTTC. Translated, it gives CASSPQPGQGTYEQYF.

This clone was seen more than once but under ten times. The chain is built from TRBV6-5 and TRBJ2-2; D is unresolved. Trimming left V 0 bases short and J 0 bases short, with 8 bases between. The CDR3 runs 16 residues. In germline, CDR1 is MNHEY, CDR2 SVGAGI. The CDR3 nucleotides read TGTGCCAGCAGTTACTCGATAGCCACGAACACCGGGGAGCTGTTTTTT. It codes for CASSYSIATNTGELFF.